This T cell receptor (beta chain) was profiled in a study of blood T cell repertoires in COVID-19. Study-level background: Material from acute and convalescent COVID-19 was sourced from the United States, Italy and Spain. Sample material is recorded as cDNA or gDNA derived from T cells, B-cell-depleted T cells, or PBMCs.

V shed 6 bases and J 5 bases; nucleotides not matched to a gene: 4. Per germline, CDR1 SGDLS and CDR2 YYNGEE. The CDR3 runs to 13 residues. As handled by the study authors: Estimated nucleated cell counts came from reference gene primer amplification. Profiled with immunoSEQ multiplex PCR; TCRdb holds only in-frame clones, not every one. Clone size and the V and J calls come from that table; the DNA yielded D and trimming. The table includes 90,000 to 130,000 clones, around 86% detected once. The sequenced sample was peripheral blood. This receptor was identified in a man in his forties or fifties with acute or convalescent COVID-19. The rearrangement uses TRBV9 and TRBJ2-7, with 11 nucleotides matching TRBD1. The DNA of the CDR3 is TGTGCCAGCAACCCGGGACAGGGGGACGAGCAGTACTTC. It is translated as CASNPGQGDEQYF. The variable domain in full, completed from reference TRBV9 and TRBJ2-7, reads DSGVTQTPKHLITATGQRVTLRCSPRSGDLSVYWYQQSLDQGLQFLIQYYNGEERAKGNILERFSAQQFPDLHSELNLSSLELGDSALYFCASNPGQGDEQYFGPGTRLTVT.